This passage covers 27 T cell receptor beta chains from one sample sequenced in a study of neurological immune-mediated disorders. TCRdb redid the calling of the 5' RACE reads with MiXCR, one entry per CDR3 protein. The sample holds over 55,000 distinct CDR3 sequences; over 2% are singletons and the top ten take approximately 3%. The sample taken for sequencing was PBMCs. These receptors were taken from a man aged 50-60 years with multiple sclerosis.

This clonotype came up many times. The chain joins TRBV3-1 to TRBJ1-6, with D unclear. V lost 6 bases to trimming and J lost 7 bases, with 13 bases between them. There are 14 residues in the CDR3. Germline CDR1 and CDR2: LGHDT and YNNKEL (reference sequence). The CDR3 sequence is CASRRHSENSPLHF. The CDR3 nucleotides are TGTGCCAGCAGGCGCCACAGCGAAAATTCACCCCTCCACTTT.

Many counts were recorded for this clonotype. The V gene is TRBV7-3, the J gene TRBJ2-7; 8 bases are shared with TRBD1. The CDR3 has 15 residues. V was pared by 1 base and J by 3 bases, with 5 bases of the junction left unmatched. Germline V gives CDR1 SGHTA, CDR2 FQGTGA. CDR3 nucleotide sequence: TGTGCCAGCAGCTTAAAGGACAGGGCGGGCTACGAGCAGTACTTC. The encoded protein is CASSLKDRAGYEQYF.

This clonotype has ten or more counts. The chain couples TRBV5-1 to TRBJ2-3; 7 bases line up with TRBD1. Germline values: CDR1 SGHRS, CDR2 YFSETQ. Trimming cost V 2 bases and J 2 bases; bases outside gene matches: 11. The CDR3 is 17 residues long. CDR3 sequence (DNA): TGCGCCAGCAGCTTCTACCCGACAGGGAGCCTCACAGATACGCAGTATTTT. Its translation is CASSFYPTGSLTDTQYF.

This clonotype has at least ten counts. This chain joins TRBV18 and TRBJ1-1; D is unresolved. Germline-derived CDR1 and CDR2 are KGHSH and LQKENI. Trimming took off 3 bases at V and 0 bases at J, with 11 bases between the two ends. This CDR3 contains 15 residues. The CDR3 DNA sequence: TGTGCCAGCTCACCTTTGGGAGTCCTGAACACTGAAGCTTTCTTT. Translation: CASSPLGVLNTEAFF.

The sample holds many counts of this clonotype. The chain joins TRBV28 to TRBJ2-7, with no clear D. V was clipped by 2 bases and J by 0 bases, with 11 bases between them. The germline gives CDR1 MDHEN, CDR2 SYDVKM. This CDR3 is built from 15 residues. The CDR3 reads CASSLKGGASYEQYF. Written as DNA, the CDR3 is TGTGCCAGCAGTTTAAAGGGTGGAGCCTCCTACGAGCAGTACTTC. Supplemented by reference TRBV28 and TRBJ2-7, the full variable domain reads DVKVTQSSRYLVKRTGEKVFLECVQDMDHENMFWYRQDPGLGLRLIYFSYDVKMKEKGDIPEGYSVSREKKERFSLILESASTNQTSMYLCASSLKGGASYEQYFGPGTRLTVT.

This clonotype rates as medium-sized (0.01 to 0.1%). The gene calls are TRBV12-3 or TRBV12-4 and TRBJ2-7; D remains ambiguous. The ends were cut back, 6 bases at V and 1 base at J, with 4 bases in the middle. The CDR3 runs 11 residues. The CDR3 sequence is CASSGSYEQYF. CDR3 DNA: TGTGCCAGCAGCGGTTCCTACGAGCAGTACTTC.

This clonotype was seen many times. J is TRBJ1-6 and V is TRBV5-6; 9 nucleotides agree with TRBD1. The length of the CDR3 is 16 residues. V lost 2 bases to trimming and J lost 6 bases; unmatched junction nucleotides: 6. Germline V gives CDR1 SGHDT, CDR2 YYEEEE. The CDR3 protein is CASSFFGQGFNSPLHF. CDR3 coding DNA: TGTGCCAGCAGCTTCTTTGGACAGGGGTTTAATTCACCCCTCCACTTT.

At least ten counts were recorded for this clonotype. DNA for the CDR3: TGTGCCAGCAGCCTTCGGACGAGGTTGGAGACCCAGTACTTC. This sequence encodes CASSLRTRLETQYF. V and J are TRBV3-1 and TRBJ2-5, with D uncertain. Germline assignment: CDR1 LGHDT and CDR2 YNNKEL (reference sequence). This CDR3 is built from 14 residues. V gave up 4 bases and J gave up 5 bases, with 14 bases separating them.

In its sample, this clonotype was seen many times. The rearrangement uses TRBV5-1 and TRBJ2-7; D possibly matches TRBD1 or TRBD2 (6 bases each). Germline CDR1 SGHRS, CDR2 YFSETQ. The CDR3 contains 14 residues. Trimming pared 3 bases from V and 6 bases from J, leaving 16 bases between. The CDR3: CASSWGAGEREQYF. The CDR3 coding sequence is TGCGCCAGCAGCTGGGGGGCAGGGGAACGCGAGCAGTACTTC.

This clonotype was seen at least ten times. CDR3 region: CATSRSGGLNEQYF. In nucleotides, the CDR3 is TGTGCCACCAGCCGTAGCGGGGGGCTCAACGAGCAGTACTTC. The chain uses TRBV15 and TRBJ2-7; 10 positions agree with TRBD2. After removal of 5 bases from V and 5 bases from J, the junction contained 6 bases not matched to a gene. This CDR3 region has 14 residues. Germline V gene lookup returns CDR1 LNHNV and CDR2 YYDKDF (reference sequence).

At least ten counts were recorded for this clonotype. The rearrangement links TRBV7-8 to TRBJ2-5; TRBD1 is a possible D gene (5 bases). The CDR3 has 13 amino acids. Germline V gene sequence: CDR1 SGHVS, CDR2 FQNEAQ. Trimming took off 2 bases at V and 5 bases at J, with 9 bases between the two ends. DNA of the CDR3: TGTGCCAGCAGCTTATCAGGGTGGGAGACCCAGTACTTC. Translating it yields CASSLSGWETQYF.

This clonotype was observed many times. V usage is TRBV20-1 and J usage is TRBJ1-1; weak D call: TRBD1 (6 bases). Germline V gene lookup returns CDR1 DFQATT and CDR2 SNEGSKA (reference sequence). With 2 bases removed from V and 1 base from J, the gap between germline ends came to 14 bases. This CDR3 is built from 15 residues. The CDR3 sequence is CSARRFGQRNTEAFF. The CDR3 DNA reads TGCAGTGCTAGACGTTTTGGACAGAGGAACACTGAAGCTTTCTTT.

This clonotype was observed many times. V usage is TRBV6-6 and J usage is TRBJ2-7; D is undetermined. Trimming took 9 bases from V and 7 from J, leaving 7 bases between them. This CDR3 comprises 9 residues. In germline, CDR1 is MNHNY, CDR2 SVGAGI (reference sequence). The CDR3 nucleotides are TGTGCCAGACCCCCTGAGCAGTACTTC. This gives the protein CARPPEQYF.

There are many counts of this clonotype. The chain joins TRBV27 to TRBJ2-5, with TRBD2 matching over 7 bases. Germline-derived CDR1 and CDR2 are MNHEY and SMNVEV (reference sequence). Trimming cost V 1 base and J 5 bases; bases outside gene matches: 4. This CDR3 contains 14 residues. The CDR3 spells CASSLLGGGETQYF. CDR3 in DNA: TGTGCCAGCAGTTTATTGGGGGGAGGGGAGACCCAGTACTTC.

This clonotype was picked up many times. The chain is built from TRBV6-6 and TRBJ1-5, with no clear D. Trimming cost V 3 bases and J 1 base, with 10 bases left between them. The germline CDR1 and CDR2 sequences are MNHNY and SVGAGI (reference sequence). The CDR3 contains 15 residues. CDR3 in amino acids: CASSYSGRSNQPQHF. The CDR3 region has the DNA TGTGCCAGCAGTTATTCCGGAAGGAGCAATCAGCCCCAGCATTTT.

This clonotype occurred many times. This chain connects TRBV3-1 to TRBJ1-6; TRBD1 aligns across 7 bases. V trimming: 1 base; J trimming: 7 bases; junction bases outside the gene matches: 4. Germline-derived CDR1 and CDR2 are LGHDT and YNNKEL (reference sequence). This CDR3 spans 15 amino acids. The CDR3 region is CASSQGTGVNSPLHF. The CDR3 DNA is TGTGCCAGCAGCCAAGGTACAGGGGTGAATTCACCCCTCCACTTT.

This clonotype has just a few counts. The V gene is TRBV18, the J gene TRBJ2-6; D perhaps matches TRBD2 (5 bases). The CDR3 extends over 18 amino acids. Per the germline V gene, CDR1 is KGHSH and CDR2 is LQKENI. Trimming shortened V by 2 bases and J by 0 bases, and 14 bases separated the two germline ends. The CDR3 loop reads CASSPFEGALSGANVLTF. The CDR3 coding sequence is TGTGCCAGCTCACCATTTGAGGGCGCCCTCTCTGGGGCCAACGTCCTGACTTTC.

In this sample, this clonotype turned up many times. The chain is built from TRBV12-3 or TRBV12-4 and TRBJ1-2; D call uncertain. The CDR3 is 15 amino acids. The ends were cut back, 1 base at V and 4 bases at J, with 13 bases in the middle. CDR3 nucleotide sequence: TGTGCCAGCAGTTTAGTGGGTTCCGGGTCCTATGGCTACACCTTC. This sequence encodes CASSLVGSGSYGYTF.

This clonotype was seen ten or more times. The gene calls are TRBV3-1 and TRBJ2-6; D might be TRBD1 (7 bases). In germline, CDR1 is LGHDT, CDR2 YNNKEL (reference sequence). Deletions cut 4 bases from V and 0 bases from J, with 10 bases between. The CDR3 totals 16 residues. CDR3 DNA sequence: TGTGCCAGCAGCCGACAGGGAGGCTCTGGGGCCAACGTCCTGACTTTC. It specifies CASSRQGGSGANVLTF.

This clonotype was found many times. V usage is TRBV6-5 and J usage is TRBJ2-1, with D perhaps TRBD2 (5 bases). Trimming cost V 2 bases and J 2 bases, with 10 bases left between them. Germline V lookup: CDR1 MNHEY, CDR2 SVGAGI. This CDR3 contains 15 residues. The CDR3 loop is CASSYEAGTYNEQFF. DNA of the CDR3: TGTGCCAGCAGTTACGAGGCGGGTACCTACAATGAGCAGTTCTTC.

This clonotype appeared many times. V and J are TRBV6-4 and TRBJ1-1, with 7 bases matching TRBD1. CDR1 and CDR2 from the germline V gene are MRHNA and SNTAGT. The CDR3 runs 16 residues. V lost 3 bases to trimming and J lost 1 base; unmatched junction nucleotides: 8. Here the CDR3 reads CASSENGAGGNTEAFF. Here the CDR3 DNA reads TGTGCCAGCAGTGAAAACGGGGCAGGGGGGAACACTGAAGCTTTCTTT.

This clonotype was recorded at least ten times. The chain uses TRBV7-9 and TRBJ1-1; a weak D match, TRBD1 (5 bases). Germline CDR1 SEHNR, CDR2 FQNEAQ (reference sequence). The V end was cut by 1 base, the J end by 2 bases, with 8 bases between. The CDR3 runs 14 residues. CDR3 sequence: CASSLGGVNTEAFF. As DNA, the CDR3 is TGTGCCAGCAGCTTAGGAGGGGTTAACACTGAAGCTTTCTTT.

This clonotype has ten or more counts. The genes are TRBV28 and TRBJ1-2; no clear D. V lost 6 bases and J 2 bases, leaving 13 bases between the germline ends. There are 14 residues in the CDR3. Germline CDR1 reads MDHEN; CDR2 reads SYDVKM. CDR3 DNA sequence: TGTGCCAGCAGAGCCGGGAGCTACAACTATGGCTACACCTTC. It is translated as CASRAGSYNYGYTF.

This clonotype was counted ten times or more. The rearrangement uses TRBV20-1 and TRBJ2-1, with 8 positions matching TRBD1. Germline lookup yields CDR1 DFQATT and CDR2 SNEGSKA (reference sequence). This CDR3 contains 15 residues. Losses at the gene ends were 3 bases for V and 3 bases for J; bases not matched to a gene: 7. CDR3 sequence reads: CSASAWTGNYNEQFF. The CDR3, as DNA: TGCAGTGCTAGTGCCTGGACAGGGAACTACAATGAGCAGTTCTTC.

There are many counts of this clonotype. The chain combines TRBV9 with TRBJ2-1, with 7 nucleotides matching TRBD2. V trimming: 4 bases; J trimming: 9 bases; junction bases outside the gene matches: 7. CDR3 length: 13 amino acids. CDR1 is SGDLS and CDR2 is YYNGEE in the germline V gene. The CDR3 protein is CASSPTSGVEQFF. CDR3 nucleotide sequence: TGTGCCAGCAGCCCTACAAGCGGGGTTGAGCAGTTCTTC.

This clonotype has a count of ten or more. This chain links TRBV20-1 with TRBJ1-1, with TRBD1 matching 9 bases. The germline CDR1 and CDR2 sequences are DFQATT and SNEGSKA (reference sequence). This CDR3 is 14 amino acids long. V was clipped by 4 bases and J by 6 bases; unmatched bases: 9. DNA of the CDR3: TGCAGTGCTAAAAGGGACAGGGTGGTCCCTGAAGCTTTCTTT. This gives the protein CSAKRDRVVPEAFF.

Many counts were recorded for this clonotype. The chain employs TRBV7-8 and TRBJ1-5; D is possibly TRBD1 (5 bases). The CDR3 has 16 amino acids. The germline CDR1 and CDR2 sequences are SGHVS and FQNEAQ. V lost 5 bases and J 0 bases, leaving 14 bases between the germline ends. Written as DNA, the CDR3 is TGTGCCAGCAGCCCAATGGGACCCGGTAGCAATCAGCCCCAGCATTTT. This codes for CASSPMGPGSNQPQHF.